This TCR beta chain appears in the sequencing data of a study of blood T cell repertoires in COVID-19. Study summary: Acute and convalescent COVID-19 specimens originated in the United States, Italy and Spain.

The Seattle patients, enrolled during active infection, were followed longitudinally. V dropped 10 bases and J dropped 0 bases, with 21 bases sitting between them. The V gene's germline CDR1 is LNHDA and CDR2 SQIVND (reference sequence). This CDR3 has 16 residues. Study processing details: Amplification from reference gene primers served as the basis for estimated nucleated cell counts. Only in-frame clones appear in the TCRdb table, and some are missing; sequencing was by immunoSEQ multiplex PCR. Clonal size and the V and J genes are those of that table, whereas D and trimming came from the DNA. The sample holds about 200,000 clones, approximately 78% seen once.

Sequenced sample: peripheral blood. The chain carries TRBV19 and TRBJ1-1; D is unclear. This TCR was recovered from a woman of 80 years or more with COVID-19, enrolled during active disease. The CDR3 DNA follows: TGTGCCACCAACCCACGTGGTGAGTTTATGAACACTGAAGCTTTCTTT. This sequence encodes CATNPRGEFMNTEAFF.